The 2 T cell receptor beta chains listed next were all sequenced from one sample in a study of identical twins. TCRdb ran MiXCR on the 5' RACE reads and lists one entry per CDR3 protein. The data show around 250,000 distinct CDR3 sequences, roughly 7.1% seen once. These data are also associated with another study on T cells expressing NK-cell markers.

Specimen: CD8+ T cells sorted from blood. The receptor source for this set is a woman aged 18-29 years in good health.

This clonotype occurred many times. The chain is built from TRBV12-3 or TRBV12-4 and TRBJ1-1; a weak D match, TRBD1 (6 bases). The V end was cut by 2 bases, the J end by 4 bases, with 11 bases between. The CDR3 contains 14 residues. CDR3 loop: CASSLRGQGTEAFF. The CDR3 DNA reads TGTGCCAGCAGTTTACGGGGGCAGGGCACTGAAGCTTTCTTT.

At least ten counts were recorded for this clonotype. This chain uses TRBV11-2 with TRBJ2-1; perhaps TRBD2 as D (6 bases). CDR3 size: 17 residues. Germline V gene lookup returns CDR1 SGHAT and CDR2 FQNNGV. V shed 2 bases and J shed 2 bases, with 16 bases lying between them. The CDR3 reads CASSLTPSVTPYNEQFF. The CDR3 coding sequence is TGTGCCAGCAGCTTAACTCCTAGCGTGACCCCCTACAATGAGCAGTTCTTC.